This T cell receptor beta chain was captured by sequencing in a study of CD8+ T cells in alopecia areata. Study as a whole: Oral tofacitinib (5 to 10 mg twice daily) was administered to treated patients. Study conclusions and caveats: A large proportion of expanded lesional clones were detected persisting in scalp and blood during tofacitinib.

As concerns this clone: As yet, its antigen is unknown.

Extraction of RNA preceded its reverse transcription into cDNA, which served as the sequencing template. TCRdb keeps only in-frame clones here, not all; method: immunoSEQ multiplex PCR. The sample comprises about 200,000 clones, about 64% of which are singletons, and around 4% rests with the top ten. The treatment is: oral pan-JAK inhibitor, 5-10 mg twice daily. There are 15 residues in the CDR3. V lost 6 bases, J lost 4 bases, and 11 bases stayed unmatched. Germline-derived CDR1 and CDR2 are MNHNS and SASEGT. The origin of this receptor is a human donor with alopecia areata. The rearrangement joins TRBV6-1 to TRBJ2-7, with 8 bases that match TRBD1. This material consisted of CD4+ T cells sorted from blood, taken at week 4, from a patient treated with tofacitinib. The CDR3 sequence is CASSETGQAKYEQYF. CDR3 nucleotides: TGTGCCAGCAGCGAAACGGGACAGGCTAAATACGAGCAGTACTTC.